The 24 T cell receptor beta chains in this list originate from one sample, sequenced in a study of breast tumors, draining lymph nodes, adjacent tissues. TCRdb itself ran the multiplex PCR reads through MiXCR, one entry per CDR3 protein. The sample has some 120,000 distinct CDR3 sequences; approximately 22% are singletons. Axillary draining lymph nodes of breast cancer patients supplied the node samples. The specimen was axillary lymph node tissue. These receptors were obtained from a female donor with breast cancer. Some clones in this sample may be carry-over from other donors' samples.

This clonotype was recorded at least ten times. The V gene is TRBV9, the J gene TRBJ2-1, with D tentatively TRBD1 (5 bases). Germline CDR1 and CDR2: SGDLS and YYNGEE. V gave up 5 bases and J gave up 8 bases, with 17 bases separating them. The CDR3 contains 14 residues. CDR3 region: CASRNDRQGDEQFF. The CDR3 DNA reads as TGTGCCAGCAGGAACGACCGGCAGGGCGATGAGCAGTTCTTC.

This clonotype was recorded once. This could be a read error, since a much larger clone is one nucleotide away. This chain connects TRBV4-1 to TRBJ2-1, with D perhaps matching TRBD1 or TRBD2 (5 bases each). The CDR3 covers 15 residues. Germline CDR1 reads MGHRA; CDR2 reads YSYEKL. CDR3 amino acids: CASSLGPISYNERFF. The CDR3 nucleotides read TGCGCCAGCAGCCTGGGACCTATCTCCTACAATGAGCGGTTCTTC.

This clonotype was counted ten times or more. The chain couples TRBV11-2 to TRBJ2-7, with a weak D call TRBD1 (5 bases). V lost 1 base and J lost 3, with 13 bases in between. From germline, CDR1 is SGHAT and CDR2 FQNNGV. The CDR3 contains 15 residues. The CDR3 bases are TGTGCCAGCAGCTTAGCGTCAGGGTTAAGCTACGAGCAGTACTTC. Translation: CASSLASGLSYEQYF. The entire variable domain, with the rest obtained from reference TRBV11-2 and TRBJ2-7, is as follows: EAGVAQSPRYKIIEKRQSVAFWCNPISGHATLYWYQQILGQGPKLLIQFQNNGVVDDSQLPKDRFSAERLKGVDSTLKIQPAKLEDSAVYLCASSLASGLSYEQYFGPGTRLTVT.

There are many counts of this clonotype. The J gene is TRBJ2-3, the V gene TRBV6-5; TRBD2 might be the D (6 bases). This CDR3 spans 16 amino acids. Germline lookup yields CDR1 MNHEY and CDR2 SVGAGI. The V gene lost 2 bases and the J gene lost 0 bases, with 12 bases spanning the gap. The CDR3 DNA follows: TGTGCCAGCAGTTACCGGCCGGGAGCGAGCACAGATACGCAGTATTTT. Its protein product is CASSYRPGASTDTQYF.

This clonotype was counted ten times or more. The chain uses TRBV28 and TRBJ1-2; D is ambiguous. The CDR3 runs 14 residues. The V gene lost 2 bases and the J gene lost 4 bases, with 11 bases spanning the gap. Looked up from germline, CDR1 is MDHEN and CDR2 is SYDVKM. DNA for the CDR3: TGTGCCAGCAGTTTAAGCGGACGGAGCTATGGCTACACCTTC. Encoded protein: CASSLSGRSYGYTF.

This clonotype has a count of ten or more. The chain recombines TRBV29-1 with TRBJ2-7; 9 bases match TRBD2. Looked up from germline, CDR1 is SQVTM and CDR2 is ANQGSEA. This CDR3 spans 14 amino acids. Unmatched junction bases numbered 9, after V lost 5 bases and J lost 4 bases. CDR3 loop: CSVRSSGSGYEQYF. CDR3 coding DNA: TGCAGCGTTCGCAGTAGCGGGAGTGGGTACGAGCAGTACTTC.

This clonotype has just a few counts. The V and J genes are TRBV6-2 or TRBV6-3 and TRBJ2-2; TRBD1 is a possible D gene (6 bases). Trimming shortened V by 7 bases and J by 2 bases, and 8 bases separated the two germline ends. CDR3 length: 13 residues. The germline V gene encodes CDR1 MNHEY and CDR2 SVGEGT. The CDR3 loop reads CASKGQNTGELFF. The CDR3 nucleotides read TGTGCCAGCAAGGGACAAAACACCGGGGAGCTGTTTTTT.

J is TRBJ2-7 and V is TRBV5-1, with TRBD1 identical over 8 bases. CDR1 SGHRS and CDR2 YFSETQ come from the germline V gene. The CDR3 contains 15 residues. The trim removed 0 bases at V and 4 bases at J, leaving 6 bases unmatched. The CDR3 DNA sequence: TGCGCCAGCAGCTTGGGACAGGGGCGCTTGTACGAGCAGTACTTC. Its translation is CASSLGQGRLYEQYF. Variable domain in full (rest from reference TRBV5-1 and TRBJ2-7): KAGVTQTPRYLIKTRGQQVTLSCSPISGHRSVSWYQQTPGQGLQFLFEYFSETQRNKGNFPGRFSGRQFSNSRSEMNVSTLELGDSALYLCASSLGQGRLYEQYFGPGTRLTVT.

This clonotype came up many times. This rearrangement joins TRBV5-5 to TRBJ1-6; unclear D gene. Germline CDR1 SGHKS, CDR2 YYEKEE (reference sequence). This CDR3 region has 12 residues. V was shortened by 3 bases and J by 4 bases, with 2 bases between the two germline ends. CDR3 DNA: TGTGCCAGCAGCTCTTATAATTCACCCCTCCACTTT. The encoded protein is CASSSYNSPLHF.

This clonotype showed up many times. The chain couples TRBV5-1 to TRBJ1-6; possibly TRBD1 for D (5 bases). The length of the CDR3 is 15 residues. The germline gives CDR1 SGHRS, CDR2 YFSETQ. V was cut by 2 bases and J by 7 bases, with 13 bases left in between. The CDR3 nucleotides are TGCGCCAGCAGCTTTCAGGGCGCCGAAAATTCACCCCTCCACTTT. Translating gives CASSFQGAENSPLHF.

Regarding this clonotype: A much larger clone differs by one base, so this may be a read error. V gene TRBV11-2 combines with J gene TRBJ2-5; a weak D match, TRBD1 (6 bases). The CDR3 covers 14 residues. With 2 bases removed from V and 9 bases from J, the gap between germline ends came to 16 bases. The germline V gene has CDR1 SGHAT and CDR2 FQNNGV. CDR3 amino acids: CASSLSPGAEAQYF. CDR3 DNA: TGTGCCAGCAGCTTATCCCCAGGGGCCGAGGCCCAGTACTTC.

This clonotype showed up many times. The chain is built from TRBV4-1 and TRBJ2-2, with 9 nucleotides matching TRBD1. Per the germline V gene, CDR1 is MGHRA and CDR2 is YSYEKL. V gave up 0 bases and J gave up 6 bases; unmatched junction bases: 11. There are 18 residues in the CDR3. CDR3 protein: CASSQDPSGTGKAGELFF. DNA for the CDR3: TGCGCCAGCAGCCAAGACCCCTCCGGGACAGGGAAGGCCGGGGAGCTGTTTTTT.

This clonotype was counted many times. The genes are TRBV19 and TRBJ1-2; D is possibly TRBD1 (5 bases). Germline V lookup: CDR1 LNHDA, CDR2 SQIVND (reference sequence). Trimming removed 4 bases at V and 2 bases at J, with 11 bases between. This CDR3 comprises 14 residues. The CDR3 coding sequence is TGTGCCAGTAGTACCAGGGACCTAAACTATGGCTACACCTTC. Translating gives CASSTRDLNYGYTF.

This clonotype was picked up many times. The chain combines TRBV3-1 with TRBJ1-2; D might be TRBD1 (6 bases). Germline-derived CDR1 and CDR2 are LGHDT and YNNKEL (reference sequence). The V end was cut by 4 bases, the J end by 8 bases, with 23 bases between. The CDR3 totals 16 residues. CDR3 sequence: CASSPTASQGTWGYTF. CDR3 in DNA: TGTGCCAGCAGCCCGACCGCCTCACAGGGAACTTGGGGCTACACCTTC.

The chain combines TRBV18 with TRBJ1-2; TRBD1 matches at 9 bases. V trimming: 3 bases; J trimming: 5 bases; junction bases outside the gene matches: 1. The CDR3 loop spans 13 amino acids. Germline lookup yields CDR1 KGHSH and CDR2 LQKENI. The CDR3 spells CASSPGTGYGYTF. CDR3 DNA: TGTGCCAGCTCACCGGGGACAGGGTATGGCTACACCTTC.

As to this clonotype: A much larger clone differs by one base, so this may be a read error. The chain employs TRBV18 and TRBJ2-3; tentatively, D is TRBD2 (7 bases). V dropped 6 bases and J dropped 3 bases, with 19 bases sitting between them. The CDR3 covers 16 residues. Germline V CDR1 and CDR2: KGHSH, LQKENI. This chain's CDR3 is CASSPRNRGATDTQYF. As DNA, the CDR3 is TGTGCCAGCTCGCCTAGGAACCGGGGGGCAACAGATACGCAGTATTTT. Full variable domain (outside the CDR3, taken from reference TRBV18 and TRBJ2-3): NAGVMQNPRHLVRRRGQEARLRCSPMKGHSHVYWYRQLPEEGLKFMVYLQKENIIDESGMPKERFSAEFPKEGPSILRIQQVVRGDSAAYFCASSPRNRGATDTQYFGPGTRLTVL.

This clonotype was seen many times. The chain links TRBV29-1 to TRBJ2-7, with TRBD2 matching 14 bases. The germline V gene encodes CDR1 SQVTM and CDR2 ANQGSEA. CDR3 length: 15 amino acids. The V gene end was trimmed by 6 bases and the J gene end by 5 bases; junction bases not matched to a gene: 9. CDR3 coding DNA: TGCAGCGTGGGGACTAGCGGGAGTTGGATGGACGAGCAGTACTTC. Translated, it gives CSVGTSGSWMDEQYF.

This clonotype was picked up many times. The chain combines TRBV6-1 with TRBJ2-7; 9 bases line up with TRBD1. CDR3 length: 13 amino acids. V shed 4 bases and J 3 bases; nucleotides not matched to a gene: 1. CDR1 is MNHNS, CDR2 SASEGT, per germline. The CDR3 DNA is TGTGCCAGCAGTGGACAGGGGGTCTACGAGCAGTACTTC. Amino acids: CASSGQGVYEQYF.

A remark on this clonotype: This may arise from a read error, as a much more abundant clone is one base away. This chain joins TRBV14 and TRBJ2-2; no clear D. Trimming left V 1 base short and J 7 bases short, with 1 base between. Germline CDR1 SGHDN, CDR2 FVKESK. The CDR3 is 11 amino acids. The CDR3 sequence: CASSQVGELFF. In DNA, the CDR3 is TGTGCCAGCAGCCAAGTCGGGGAGCTGTTTTTT.

This clonotype was detected ten times or more. V usage is TRBV6-2 or TRBV6-3 and J usage is TRBJ2-5; the D gene is possibly TRBD2 (6 bases). Deletions cut 6 bases from V and 2 bases from J, with 10 bases between. CDR3 length: 13 residues. Germline assignment: CDR1 MNHEY and CDR2 SVGEGT. CDR3 nucleotide sequence: TGTGCCAGCAGGGGGACTGGACAAGAGACCCAGTACTTC. It specifies CASRGTGQETQYF.

This clonotype has a count of ten or more. The chain uses TRBV27 and TRBJ1-2; possibly TRBD1 for D (5 bases). The V and J ends lost 5 bases and 4 bases respectively, with 20 bases between them. The germline CDR1 and CDR2 sequences are MNHEY and SMNVEV (reference sequence). The length of the CDR3 is 16 residues. This CDR3 is CASSPGRITGGYGYTF. The CDR3 nucleotides are TGTGCCAGCAGTCCGGGACGGATCACTGGAGGCTATGGCTACACCTTC.

This clonotype appeared many times. This chain connects TRBV20-1 to TRBJ2-7, with 11 bases identical to TRBD1. The CDR3 consists of 14 residues. CDR1 is DFQATT, CDR2 SNEGSKA, per germline (reference sequence). The J segment lost 8 bases and the V segment lost 5 bases, leaving 11 bases of the junction unmatched. Written as DNA, the CDR3 is TGCAGTGCTGCCTTCCGGGACAGGGGGTCACAGCAGTACTTC. Translated: CSAAFRDRGSQQYF.

The sample holds many counts of this clonotype. The chain carries TRBV5-1 and TRBJ2-7, with D perhaps given as TRBD1 or TRBD2 (7 bases each). The CDR3 loop spans 16 amino acids. Germline CDR1 and CDR2: SGHRS and YFSETQ. Trimming took off 0 bases at V and 0 bases at J, with 13 bases between the two ends. This CDR3 reads CASSLVGGDSSYEQYF. CDR3 sequence (DNA): TGCGCCAGCAGCTTGGTGGGGGGGGACAGCTCCTACGAGCAGTACTTC.

This clonotype was seen ten or more times. V is TRBV5-1 and J is TRBJ2-1; 8 bases align to TRBD2. In germline, CDR1 is SGHRS, CDR2 YFSETQ. This CDR3 has 15 amino acids. After removal of 4 bases from V and 3 bases from J, the junction contained 6 bases not matched to a gene. The CDR3 sequence: CASSAGLAYYNEQFF. CDR3 nucleotides: TGCGCCAGCAGCGCTGGACTAGCCTACTACAATGAGCAGTTCTTC.